Reported below is one TCR beta chain. The length of the CDR3 is 14 residues. V was cut by 4 bases and J by 2 bases, with 12 bases left in between. Germline-derived CDR1 and CDR2 are LGHDT and YNNKEL (reference sequence). This sample is drawn from a study of blood T cell repertoires in COVID-19. Overall study: T cells, B-cell-depleted T cells, or PBMCs provided the cDNA or gDNA that served as material.

The participants were between about 18 and 95 years old and came from under 25 US areas. Clinical histories supplied by participants themselves formed the basis of cohort assignment. Only in-frame clones appear in the TCRdb table, and some are missing; sequencing was by immunoSEQ multiplex PCR. The sample gives 280,000 or so clones, roughly 89% of which show up once; under 3.5% is in the top ten. Sequencing input: PBMCs or T cells enriched from blood (not recorded which). This clonotype was sampled from a woman in her forties or fifties who had been exposed to COVID-19. This rearrangement joins TRBV3-1 (or the pseudogene TRBV3-2) to TRBJ2-7; perhaps TRBD2 as D (6 bases). The CDR3 is CASSPGDGTYEQYF. The CDR3 DNA reads TGTGCCAGCAGCCCGGGGGACGGAACCTACGAGCAGTACTTC.